These T cell receptor beta chains were read from a single sample in a study of T cell changes during pregnancy in multiple sclerosis. Method: immunoSEQ multiplex PCR; TCRdb's copy keeps in-frame clones and lacks some. The table records 85,000 to 130,000 clones, almost 95% of them present only once. The starting material was peripheral blood, obtained before pregnancy. The origin of the receptors is a female donor with multiple sclerosis, enrolled in a pregnancy study. The CDR3 runs from the conserved cysteine through the conserved F or W. The order of the fields is V gene, CDR3 length, clone size, J gene, D gene, CDR3 protein, CDR3 DNA. A D gene is named only where the DNA matches it firmly. Size is stated for part of the rows, as once, few or many counts, or as a class when the clone is expanded.

>TRBV28|16|once|TRBJ2-6|-
CASSRLTFSGANVLTF
TGTGCCAGCTCACGTTTGACTTTCTCTGGGGCCAACGTCCTGACTTTC
>TRBV7-2|13|-|TRBJ2-2|-
CASSLERTGELFF
TGTGCCAGCAGCTTAGAGCGAACCGGGGAGCTGTTTTTT
>TRBV23-1|13|few|TRBJ1-1|-
CASSQRGCTEAFF
TGCGCCAGCAGTCAAAGGGGGTGTACTGAAGCTTTCTTT
>TRBV29-1|12|-|TRBJ2-6|-
CSVTAGANVLTF
TGCAGCGTCACTGCTGGGGCCAACGTCCTGACTTTC
>TRBV7-4|16|-|TRBJ2-3|-
CASSHSLRGYTDTQYF
TGTGCCAGCAGCCATAGCCTCAGGGGCTACACAGATACGCAGTATTTT
>TRBV10-3|17|once|TRBJ2-7|TRBD2
CAISDGQLSGITYEQYF
TGTGCCATCAGTGATGGCCAACTTAGCGGGATTACCTACGAGCAGTACTTC
>TRBV7-6|14|-|TRBJ2-5|TRBD1
CASSKGQGRETQYF
TGTGCCAGCAGCAAAGGACAGGGAAGGGAGACCCAGTACTTC
>TRBV19|14|-|TRBJ2-2|TRBD2
CASQIAGNTGELFF
TGTGCCAGTCAGATAGCGGGAAACACCGGGGAGCTGTTTTTT
>TRBV25-1|18|-|TRBJ1-4|-
CASSEYAGGILTNEKLFF
TGTGCCAGCAGTGAATATGCAGGAGGGATATTAACTAATGAAAAACTGTTTTTT
>TRBV2|15|-|TRBJ2-7|TRBD1
CASSDVRGQGREQYF
TGTGCCAGCAGTGATGTCAGGGGACAGGGGCGCGAGCAGTACTTC
>TRBV30|15|-|TRBJ2-2|-
CAWSVLGENTGELFF
TGTGCCTGGAGTGTACTCGGGGAGAACACCGGGGAGCTGTTTTTT
>TRBV10-3|14|-|TRBJ2-3|-
CAIAPVLGTDTQYF
TGTGCCATCGCGCCGGTTTTAGGCACAGATACGCAGTATTTT
>TRBV18|15|-|TRBJ2-1|-
CASSPGGRAYNEQFF
TGTGCCAGCTCACCCGGAGGGCGCGCCTACAATGAGCAGTTCTTC
>TRBV29-1|12|once|TRBJ2-3|TRBD2
CSVVGLAGVMYF
TGCAGCGTTGTGGGGCTAGCGGGAGTGATGTATTTT
>TRBV29-1|11|once|TRBJ2-1|-
CSVEVVGGQFF
TGCAGCGTTGAAGTAGTGGGAGGGCAGTTCTTC
>TRBV5-1|15|-|TRBJ2-3|TRBD2
CASSFLAGRGDTQYF
TGCGCCAGCAGCTTTCTAGCGGGAAGGGGAGATACGCAGTATTTT
>TRBV7-9|14|-|TRBJ2-3|-
CASSLGLNTDTQYF
TGTGCCAGCAGCTTAGGGCTGAACACAGATACGCAGTATTTT
>TRBV28|14|-|TRBJ1-1|TRBD1
CASSWTGRLTEAFF
TGTGCCAGCAGTTGGACAGGTCGTCTCACTGAAGCTTTCTTT
>TRBV9|13|once|TRBJ1-5|TRBD1
CASSKTGKQPQHF
TGTGCCAGCAGCAAGACAGGGAAACAGCCCCAGCATTTT
>TRBV6-5|13|-|TRBJ1-2|TRBD1
CASSYGDSYGYTF
TGTGCCAGCAGTTACGGGGACAGCTATGGCTACACCTTC
>TRBV25-1|16|-|TRBJ2-1|TRBD1
CASSGQGAGGDNEQFF
TGTGCCAGCAGTGGACAGGGGGCGGGAGGAGACAATGAGCAGTTCTTC
>TRBV5-6|14|-|TRBJ1-2|-
CASSIRTGVGGYTF
TGTGCCAGCAGCATCCGGACGGGAGTAGGAGGCTACACCTTC
>TRBV27|14|-|TRBJ2-7|-
CASSLKANRYEQYF
TGTGCCAGCAGTTTAAAAGCGAATCGATACGAGCAGTACTTC
>TRBV7-6|19|-|TRBJ1-5|-
CASSLALRQETLSNQPQHF
TGTGCCAGCAGCTTAGCGCTAAGACAGGAAACTCTTAGCAATCAGCCCCAGCATTTT
>TRBV7-6|13|-|TRBJ2-1|-
CASSLEAEGEQFF
TGTGCCAGCAGCTTAGAGGCGGAGGGTGAGCAGTTCTTC
>TRBV6-1|15|-|TRBJ2-7|-
CASSRDVDRPYEQYF
TGTGCCAGCAGTAGAGATGTCGACAGACCCTACGAGCAGTACTTC
>TRBV7-9|17|-|TRBJ1-2|TRBD1
CASSRTAGQGNPYRYTF
TGTGCCAGCAGCCGGACCGCGGGACAGGGTAATCCTTATCGCTACACCTTC
>TRBV5-4|13|-|TRBJ2-7|-
CASSLPRRDEQYF
TGTGCCAGCAGCTTGCCTAGGCGGGACGAGCAGTACTTC
>TRBV19|14|-|TRBJ1-2|-
CASSIRRTGYGYTF
TGTGCCAGTAGTATACGGAGAACAGGCTATGGCTACACCTTC
>TRBV30|14|once|TRBJ1-5|-
CACDGRGSNQPQHF
TGTGCCTGCGATGGGCGGGGTAGCAATCAGCCCCAGCATTTT
>TRBV6-5|13|once|TRBJ2-7|TRBD2
CASGASGTYEQYF
TGTGCCAGCGGGGCTAGCGGGACCTACGAGCAGTACTTC
>TRBV6-6|16|-|TRBJ2-7|-
CASSYHSAPLTYEQYF
TGTGCCAGCAGTTACCACTCCGCCCCCCTCACCTACGAGCAGTACTTC
>TRBV11-2|15|-|TRBJ2-3|-
CASSHTRTSVDTQYF
TGTGCCAGCAGCCATACTAGAACGTCTGTAGATACGCAGTATTTT
>TRBV4-2|15|-|TRBJ2-7|TRBD1
CASSQPGQGAYEQYF
TGTGCCAGCAGCCAACCGGGACAGGGCGCCTACGAGCAGTACTTC
>TRBV4-2|17|-|TRBJ2-1|-
CASSQDPSGSLRNEQFF
TGTGCCAGCAGCCAAGACCCTTCGGGGTCCCTGCGTAATGAGCAGTTCTTC
>TRBV7-3|15|-|TRBJ1-1|-
CASSFLEATYTEAFF
TGTGCCAGCAGCTTCCTAGAGGCCACGTACACTGAAGCTTTCTTT
>TRBV6-1|15|-|TRBJ2-7|TRBD1
CASSDVDRAVDEQYF
TGTGCCAGCAGTGATGTGGACAGGGCAGTCGACGAGCAGTACTTC
>TRBV19|13|-|TRBJ1-1|-
CASSWGPNTEAFF
TGTGCCAGTAGTTGGGGCCCGAACACTGAAGCTTTCTTT
>TRBV5-1|14|-|TRBJ2-7|-
CASSSRQGTYEQYF
TGCGCCAGCAGCTCGCGGCAGGGAACCTACGAGCAGTACTTC
>TRBV14|14|-|TRBJ1-1|-
CASSLLGGNTEAFF
TGTGCCAGCAGCCTACTGGGGGGGAACACTGAAGCTTTCTTT
>TRBV19|13|-|TRBJ2-2|-
CASSIGVRGELFF
TGTGCCAGTAGTATCGGAGTTAGGGGGGAGCTGTTTTTT
>TRBV6-1|15|-|TRBJ1-2|TRBD1
CASSEGTGTNYGYTF
TGTGCCAGCAGTGAAGGGACAGGGACTAACTATGGCTACACCTTC
>TRBV6-5|14|-|TRBJ1-2|TRBD1
CASKDDRGNYGYTF
TGTGCCAGCAAGGACGACAGGGGTAACTATGGCTACACCTTC
>TRBV5-1|15|-|TRBJ1-1|TRBD1
CASSLGTGGNTEAFF
TGCGCCAGCAGCTTAGGGACAGGGGGAAACACTGAAGCTTTCTTT
>TRBV4-1|17|-|TRBJ1-5|-
CASSQEGGQRGHQPQHF
TGCGCCAGCAGCCAAGAAGGCGGACAGCGGGGTCATCAGCCCCAGCATTTT
>TRBV7-9|12|-|TRBJ1-1|TRBD1
CASSLGTGPAFF
TGTGCCAGCAGCTTAGGGACAGGCCCAGCTTTCTTT
>TRBV4-2|19|-|TRBJ2-3|TRBD2
CASSQVTSGRGLVTDTQYF
TGTGCCAGCAGCCAAGTGACTAGCGGGAGGGGTCTTGTCACAGATACGCAGTATTTT
>TRBV12-5|16|-|TRBJ1-3|-
CASGLVTGASGNTIYF
TGTGCTAGTGGTTTGGTGACAGGTGCCTCTGGAAACACCATATATTTT
>TRBV9|15|-|TRBJ2-1|TRBD2
CASSPSSGMYNEQFF
TGTGCCAGCAGCCCCTCTAGCGGGATGTACAATGAGCAGTTCTTC
>TRBV28|15|-|TRBJ1-2|-
CASSLGGGGDYGYTF
TGTGCCAGCAGTTTGGGCGGGGGGGGTGACTATGGCTACACCTTC
>TRBV2|11|-|TRBJ1-1|-
CASSVGRRTFF
TGTGCCAGCAGTGTTGGGAGAAGGACTTTCTTT
>TRBV29-1|13|-|TRBJ1-1|-
CSVVSYSNTEAFF
TGCAGCGTTGTGTCGTATTCGAACACTGAAGCTTTCTTT
>TRBV27|18|once|TRBJ2-2|-
CASSLSTGQGMNTGELFF
TGTGCCAGCAGTTTATCAACTGGGCAGGGGATGAACACCGGGGAGCTGTTTTTT
>TRBV4-1|15|-|TRBJ1-4|TRBD1
CASSQAGQGARKLFF
TGCGCCAGCAGCCAAGCGGGCCAGGGGGCGAGAAAACTGTTTTTT
>TRBV19|15|-|TRBJ2-7|-
CASSISPTGTYEQYF
TGTGCCAGTAGTATAAGCCCAACTGGTACCTACGAGCAGTACTTC
>TRBV14|15|-|TRBJ2-1|-
CASSPSGSSYNEQFF
TGTGCCAGCAGCCCGAGCGGAAGCTCCTACAATGAGCAGTTCTTC
>TRBV4-1|16|-|TRBJ1-1|-
CASSQVAARDLTEAFF
TGCGCCAGCAGCCAAGTGGCAGCGCGTGACCTCACTGAAGCTTTCTTT